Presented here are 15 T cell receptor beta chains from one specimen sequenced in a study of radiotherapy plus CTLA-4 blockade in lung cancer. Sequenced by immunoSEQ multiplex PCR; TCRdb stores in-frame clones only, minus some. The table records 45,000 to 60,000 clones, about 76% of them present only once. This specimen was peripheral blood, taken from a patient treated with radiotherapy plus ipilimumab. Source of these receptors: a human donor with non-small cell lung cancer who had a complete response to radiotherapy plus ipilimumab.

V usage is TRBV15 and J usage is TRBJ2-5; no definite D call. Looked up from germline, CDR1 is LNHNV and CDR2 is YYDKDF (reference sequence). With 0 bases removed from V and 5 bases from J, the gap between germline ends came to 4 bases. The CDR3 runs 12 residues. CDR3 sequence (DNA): TGTGCCACCAGCAGAGATATCGAGACCCAGTACTTC. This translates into CATSRDIETQYF.

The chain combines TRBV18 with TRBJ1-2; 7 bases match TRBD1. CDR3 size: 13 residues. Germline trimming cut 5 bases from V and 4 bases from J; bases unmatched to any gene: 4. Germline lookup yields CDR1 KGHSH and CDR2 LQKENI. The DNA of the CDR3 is TGTGCCAGCTCAGAGACAGGGAGCTATGGCTACACCTTC. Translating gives CASSETGSYGYTF.

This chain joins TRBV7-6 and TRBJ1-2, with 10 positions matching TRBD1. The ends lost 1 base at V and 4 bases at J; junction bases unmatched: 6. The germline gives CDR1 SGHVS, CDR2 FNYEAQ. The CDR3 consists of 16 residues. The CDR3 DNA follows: TGTGCCAGCAGCTTAGACCCTCGGGACAGGGGCTATGGCTACACCTTC. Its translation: CASSLDPRDRGYGYTF.

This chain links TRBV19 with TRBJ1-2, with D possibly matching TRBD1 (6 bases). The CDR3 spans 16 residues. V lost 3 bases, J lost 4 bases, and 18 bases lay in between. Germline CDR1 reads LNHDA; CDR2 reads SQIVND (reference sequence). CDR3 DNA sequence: TGTGCCAGTAGTATGAGAGGGGGAGACCGTCTCTATGGCTACACCTTC. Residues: CASSMRGGDRLYGYTF.

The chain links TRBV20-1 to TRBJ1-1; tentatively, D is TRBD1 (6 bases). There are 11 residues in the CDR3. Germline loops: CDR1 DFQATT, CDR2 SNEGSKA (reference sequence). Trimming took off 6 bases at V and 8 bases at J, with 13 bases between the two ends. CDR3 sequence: CSATHRAEAFF. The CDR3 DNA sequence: TGCAGTGCAACCCACAGGGCCGAAGCTTTCTTT.

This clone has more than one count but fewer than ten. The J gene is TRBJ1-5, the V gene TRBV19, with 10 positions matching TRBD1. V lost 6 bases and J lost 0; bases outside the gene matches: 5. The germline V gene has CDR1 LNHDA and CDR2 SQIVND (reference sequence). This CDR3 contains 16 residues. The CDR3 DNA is TGTGCCAGTAGACGGGACAGGGGTTATAGCAATCAGCCCCAGCATTTT. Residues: CASRRDRGYSNQPQHF.

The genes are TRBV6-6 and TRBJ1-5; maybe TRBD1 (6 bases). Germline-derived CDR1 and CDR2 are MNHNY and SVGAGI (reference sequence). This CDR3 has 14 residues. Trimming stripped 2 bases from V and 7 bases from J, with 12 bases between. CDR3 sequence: CASSYGQGMQPQHF. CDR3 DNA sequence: TGTGCCAGCAGTTACGGTCAGGGGATGCAGCCCCAGCATTTT.

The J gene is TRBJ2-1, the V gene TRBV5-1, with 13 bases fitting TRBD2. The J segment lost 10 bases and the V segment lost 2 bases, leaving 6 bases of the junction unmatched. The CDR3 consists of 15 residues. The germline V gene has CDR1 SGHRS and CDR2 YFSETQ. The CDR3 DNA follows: TGCGCCAGCAGCTTAGGGACTAGCGGGGTCGGGGAGCAGTTCTTC. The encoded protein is CASSLGTSGVGEQFF.

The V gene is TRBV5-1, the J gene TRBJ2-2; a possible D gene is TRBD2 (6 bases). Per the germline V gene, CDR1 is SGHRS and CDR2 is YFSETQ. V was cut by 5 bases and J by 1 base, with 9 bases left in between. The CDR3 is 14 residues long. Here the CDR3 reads CASRAGRNTGELFF. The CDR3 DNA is TGCGCCAGCAGGGCGGGAAGGAACACCGGGGAGCTGTTTTTT.

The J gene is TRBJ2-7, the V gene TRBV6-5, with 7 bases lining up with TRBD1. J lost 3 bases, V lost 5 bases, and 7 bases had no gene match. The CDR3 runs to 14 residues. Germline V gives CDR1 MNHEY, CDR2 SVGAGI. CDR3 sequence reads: CASSLQGLIYEQYF. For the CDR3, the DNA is TGTGCCAGCAGTCTACAGGGGTTAATCTACGAGCAGTACTTC.

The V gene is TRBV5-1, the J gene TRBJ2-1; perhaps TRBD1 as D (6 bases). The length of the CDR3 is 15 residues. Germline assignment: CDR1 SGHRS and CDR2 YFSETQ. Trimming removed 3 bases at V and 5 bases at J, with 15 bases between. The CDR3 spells CASSSYQQGHNEQFF. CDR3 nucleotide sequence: TGCGCCAGCAGCTCCTATCAACAGGGTCACAATGAGCAGTTCTTC. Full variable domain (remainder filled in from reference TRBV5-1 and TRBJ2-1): KAGVTQTPRYLIKTRGQQVTLSCSPISGHRSVSWYQQTPGQGLQFLFEYFSETQRNKGNFPGRFSGRQFSNSRSEMNVSTLELGDSALYLCASSSYQQGHNEQFFGPGTRLTVL.

The CDR3 protein is CSVAGRNTEAFF. CDR3 sequence (DNA): TGCAGCGTTGCAGGGCGGAACACTGAAGCTTTCTTT. This chain joins TRBV29-1 and TRBJ1-1; weak D call: TRBD1 (5 bases). The germline gives CDR1 SQVTM, CDR2 ANQGSEA. CDR3 length: 12 residues. V was shortened by 4 bases and J by 1 base, with 7 bases between the two germline ends.

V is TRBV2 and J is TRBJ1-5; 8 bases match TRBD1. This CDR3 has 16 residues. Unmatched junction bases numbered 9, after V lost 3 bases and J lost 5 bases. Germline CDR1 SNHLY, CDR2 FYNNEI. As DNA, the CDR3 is TGTGCCAGCAGTGACCGAGGACAGGGAATCCATCAGCCCCAGCATTTT. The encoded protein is CASSDRGQGIHQPQHF.

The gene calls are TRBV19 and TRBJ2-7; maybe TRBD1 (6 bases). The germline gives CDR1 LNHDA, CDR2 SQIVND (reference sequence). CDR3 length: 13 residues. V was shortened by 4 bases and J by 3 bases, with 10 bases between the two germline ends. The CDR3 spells CASSKGQNYEQYV. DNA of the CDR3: TGTGCCAGTAGTAAAGGACAGAACTACGAGCAGTACGTC.

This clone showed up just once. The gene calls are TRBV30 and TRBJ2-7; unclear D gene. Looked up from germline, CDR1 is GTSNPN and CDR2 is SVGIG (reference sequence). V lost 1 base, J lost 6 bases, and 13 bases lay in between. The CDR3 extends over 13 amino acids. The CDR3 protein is CAWSGAGLSEQYF. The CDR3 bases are TGTGCCTGGAGTGGGGCCGGTTTAAGCGAGCAGTACTTC.